This T cell receptor beta chain emerged from a study of T cells in Graves' hyperthyroidism and ophthalmopathy. Looking at the study overall: Sampling of peripheral blood happened at initial diagnosis, prior to any treatment.

This clonotype has at least ten counts. The antigen is unknown. RNA transcripts provided the source from which TCR beta CDR3 regions were amplified. Carried out on the TCR CDR3, a first-round RT-PCR used the HTBI primer set. TCRdb re-analysed the multiplex PCR reads in MiXCR, keeping a single row per CDR3 protein. Counted here are some 300,000 distinct CDR3 sequences, approximately 17% occurring once; the ten biggest clones make up 33%. Germline-derived CDR1 and CDR2 are MDHEN and SYDVKM. V was shortened by 3 bases and J by 0 bases, with 18 bases between the two germline ends. CDR3 size: 18 residues. The study left out patients who had uncontrolled infection, other autoimmune disease, pregnancy or lactation. The study, taken as a whole, reports: In the blood, most expanded thyroid clonotypes above 0.001 appeared as well. Researchers report that a 13 V-J model separated ophthalmopathy from stable hyperthyroidism.

The V call is TRBV28, the J call TRBJ2-1; D gene unclear. The sequence came from a young man with Graves' hyperthyroidism. The specimen sequenced was blood. The CDR3 region is CASSLYLVSASSYNEQFF. The CDR3 bases are TGTGCCAGCAGTTTGTATTTGGTTTCTGCGAGCTCCTACAATGAGCAGTTCTTC.